This T cell receptor (beta chain) stems from a study of T cells after yellow fever vaccination. Study results and limitations: Weaker overall, the secondary response nonetheless peaked faster (day 5 versus 15). Most primary-vaccination clones reappeared after the booster (about 95% CD4, 85% to 90% CD8).

A 5'RACE template-switching step, the method used to make TCR cDNA, added a universal primer site and UMIs. In TCRdb, the 5' RACE reads were re-called with MiXCR into one record per CDR3 protein. This table has about 340,000 distinct CDR3 sequences, under 15% appearing once. Comments on this clonotype: Its antigen is still unknown.

V lost 2 bases and J lost 1, with 17 bases in between. CDR1 and CDR2 (germline): SGDLS, YYNGEE. This CDR3 region has 17 residues. The receptor was isolated from a man aged 18 to 30 who received the YFV17D yellow fever vaccine. Sample: CD4+ T cells sorted from PBMCs, taken 15 days after the yellow fever booster vaccination. This sequence joins TRBV9 and TRBJ2-3; D is possibly TRBD2 (6 bases). This CDR3 is CASSVEPEGRGTDTQYF. Written as DNA, the CDR3 is TGTGCCAGCAGCGTGGAACCGGAGGGCCGAGGCACAGATACGCAGTATTTT.